What follows is one T cell receptor beta chain and its context. In its sample, this clonotype was seen a few times. Its antigen remains undetermined. It has no much larger one-base neighbor in the sample; base qualities were not kept. The data derive from a study of T cells in Graves' hyperthyroidism and ophthalmopathy (dated by TCRdb to the late 2010s). For context, the study as a whole: Peripheral blood samples were taken at initial diagnosis, before any treatment was given. To identify distinguishing TCR V-J signatures, a discovery cohort of around 100 patients was used, comprising some 45 with Graves' ophthalmopathy and approximately 58 with stable Graves' hyperthyroidism. Whether ophthalmopathy could be predicted prospectively was tested in an independent validation cohort made up of some 20 hyperthyroidism patients plus 17 patients who later progressed to ophthalmopathy. For training and testing, the approximately 92 patients in the discovery cohort were randomly divided in a 7:3 ratio. The study also compared thyroid tissue and blood T-cell repertoires from a handful of Graves' hyperthyroidism patients. Following sampling, methimazole starting at 30 mg daily was given to hyperthyroidism patients, and high-dose intravenous methylprednisolone was given to ophthalmopathy patients. According to the paper, TCR Vbeta CDR3 sequencing was carried out on over 130 peripheral blood samples, which came from some 41 ophthalmopathy, around 74 hyperthyroidism and around 17 progressor patients. Summary of the overall study and its limitations: During validation, the model predicted progression to ophthalmopathy a median of about 5.9 months ahead of onset, with approximately 70% sensitivity and more than 72% specificity. Blood samples also contained most of the expanded thyroid clonotypes (frequency above 0.001), which suggests that blood repertoires may reflect thyroid immune responses. No statistical method was used to set the sample size in advance, and investigators knew the group allocation. Ophthalmopathy was separated from stable hyperthyroidism by a 13 V-J signature model, with about 86% sensitivity and roughly 84% specificity obtained in cross-validation and 80%/75% obtained in testing.

Ophthalmopathy patients had moderately to severely active disease, with a Clinical Activity Score of 3 or more, a NOSPECS grade of 4 or more, and a disease duration of less than 3 months. Any patient with an uncontrolled infection, another autoimmune disease, pregnancy or lactation was excluded. Clinical symptoms, serum thyroxine and TRAb, thyroid ultrasound, and orbital computed tomography formed the basis for the diagnoses. PBMCs were isolated from about 9.1 ml of fresh peripheral blood by Ficoll-Paque density gradient centrifugation. Total RNA was extracted using Trizol reagent, and RNA quality was assessed on an Agilent 2100 Bioanalyzer. The germline V gene gives CDR1 as KGHSY and CDR2 as FQNENV. V loses 4 bases of germline sequence and J loses 2 bases, and the interval between the two ends is 11 bases. The CDR3 contains 14 residues, cysteine and phenylalanine counted. The read is trimmed to its CDR3 DNA, 42 bases read in frame from base 1.

Amplification of TCR beta CDR3 regions was carried out from RNA transcripts. A first-round RT-PCR of the TCR CDR3 used the HTBI primer set with the Qiagen OneStep RT-PCR kit. Libraries were constructed in a second round of multiplex PCR, after which size selection and purification were carried out. Libraries were sequenced paired-end with 100 bp reads on an Illumina HiSeq2000. The published analysis was carried out like this. SOAPnuke was used to process the raw data, removing reads that contained adapters or uncalled bases, had a mean Phred below 15, or lacked an exact match to the constant primer or identifier. COPE v1.2.5 was used to merge high-quality paired reads, and clonotypes were defined as unique nucleotide sequences. MiTCR v1.1 was used to align the clonotypes against IMGT TRBV, TRBD and TRBJ reference segments. The analysis included only V-J combinations with a frequency above 0.0001, which together covered 99% to 99.2% of the repertoires. The TCS score was defined as the ratio of F50 (clonal expansion) to E x V (chaos), calculated using BLOSUM62-based TCRdist between CDR3 peptides within each V-J. Welch's t-statistics and random forest reduced roughly 500 V-J features to roughly 13, which were used in a naive Bayes classifier (R e1071). Using fastp trimming at Q25 and MiXCR clonotype assembly, TCRdb reanalyzed the public sequencing data and kept in-frame beta chains. All rows with the same CDR3 protein become a single entry with the most common DNA and genes. TCRdb's processing, not the authors', yielded these V and J calls. Recorded for this sample are about 640,000 distinct CDR3 sequences; roughly 20% of them occurred a single time. The top ten hold under 35% of the sample.

Sequencing was carried out using blood. Rearrangement joined TRBV16 to TRBJ1-1, with the D gene call left open. This TCR derives from a man under 40 with Graves' ophthalmopathy. The sequenced DNA: TGTGCCAGCAGCCTACAGTTCTCTAACACTGAAGCTTTCTTT. The encoded protein is CASSLQFSNTEAFF.